Included here is one T cell receptor (beta chain) sequence, with context. Its matching antigen is unknown. Profiled with immunoSEQ multiplex PCR; TCRdb holds only in-frame clones, not every one. The sample contains 150,000 or so clones, 75% to 95% of which appear only once. The sample is drawn from a study of T cell responses to AZD1222 COVID-19 vaccine. Germline V CDR1 and CDR2: MNHEY, SMNVEV (reference sequence). This CDR3 is built from 16 residues. Trimming shortened V by 0 bases and J by 4 bases, and 13 bases separated the two germline ends. General study points: The study found vaccine-associated CD4 TCRs spanning spike, dominant at 160-218 and 743-854. Scientists sampled the repertoires only once the peak T cell response had passed. The donors showed a predominance of white British ancestry and of females, with possible underestimation of clonal diversity.

The receptor was isolated from an adult in good health. The input for sequencing was peripheral blood, taken on day 0 of MenACWY control vaccination. This sequence joins TRBV27 and TRBJ1-5; D remains ambiguous. The DNA of the CDR3 is TGTGCCAGCAGTTTATCGGGTTCGGGTGGGAATCAGCCCCAGCATTTT. It encodes CASSLSGSGGNQPQHF.